A single count supports the clone carrying this T cell receptor beta chain. The sample belongs to a study of blood T cell repertoires in COVID-19. Method: immunoSEQ multiplex PCR; TCRdb's copy keeps in-frame clones and lacks some. The sample holds some 100,000 clones, roughly 70% seen once. V gave up 2 bases and J gave up 0 bases, with 10 bases separating them. The length of the CDR3 is 15 residues. Germline CDR1 and CDR2: SNHLY and FYNNEI. The rearrangement uses TRBV2 and TRBJ1-1; D uncertain. The sample consisted of peripheral blood. This sequence originates from a man between 65 and 85 years old with COVID-19, enrolled during active disease. The CDR3 spells CASSEFPRMNTEAFF. Here the CDR3 DNA reads TGTGCCAGCAGTGAATTTCCGAGGATGAACACTGAAGCTTTCTTT. The variable domain in full, completed from reference TRBV2 and TRBJ1-1, reads EPEVTQTPSHQVTQMGQEVILRCVPISNHLYFYWYRQILGQKVEFLVSFYNNEISEKSEIFDDQFSVERPDGSNFTLKIRSTKLEDSAMYFCASSEFPRMNTEAFFGQGTRLTVV.